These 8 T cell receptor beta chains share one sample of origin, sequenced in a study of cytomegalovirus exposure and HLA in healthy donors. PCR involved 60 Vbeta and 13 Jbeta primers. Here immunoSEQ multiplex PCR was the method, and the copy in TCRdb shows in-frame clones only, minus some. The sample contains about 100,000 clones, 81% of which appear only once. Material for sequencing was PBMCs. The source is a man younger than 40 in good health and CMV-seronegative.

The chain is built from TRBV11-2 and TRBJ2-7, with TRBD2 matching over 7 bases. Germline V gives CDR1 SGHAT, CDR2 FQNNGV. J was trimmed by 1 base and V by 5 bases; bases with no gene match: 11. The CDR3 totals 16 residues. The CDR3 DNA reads TGTGCCAGCAGCCCCCCACCTAGCGGCAGTTCCTACGAGCAGTACTTC. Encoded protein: CASSPPPSGSSYEQYF.

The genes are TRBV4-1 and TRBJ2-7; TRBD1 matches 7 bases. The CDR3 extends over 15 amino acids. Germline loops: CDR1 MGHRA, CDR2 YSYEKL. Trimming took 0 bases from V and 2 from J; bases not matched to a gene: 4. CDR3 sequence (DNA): TGCGCCAGCAGCCAAGATCGAGGGACAGCCTACGAGCAGTACTTC. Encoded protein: CASSQDRGTAYEQYF.

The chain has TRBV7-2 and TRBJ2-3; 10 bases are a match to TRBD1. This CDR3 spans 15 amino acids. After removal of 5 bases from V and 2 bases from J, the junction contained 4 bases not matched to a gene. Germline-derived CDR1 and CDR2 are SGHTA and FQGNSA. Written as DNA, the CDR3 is TGTGCCAGCAGCCCGGGACAGGGGCACACAGATACGCAGTATTTT. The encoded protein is CASSPGQGHTDTQYF.

This CDR3 reads CARSSSTGGGYGYTF. CDR3 nucleotide sequence: TGTGCCAGAAGCTCCTCGACAGGGGGCGGCTATGGCTACACCTTC. The J gene is TRBJ1-2, the V gene TRBV5-3, with 10 positions matching TRBD1. TRBV5-3 is flagged as an ORF with uncertain function. J gave up 4 bases and V 3 bases, and 6 bases lay outside the gene matches. This CDR3 region has 15 residues.

This CDR3 reads CASSSLDSPYEQYF. The CDR3 bases are TGTGCCAGTAGTAGCCTGGACAGTCCCTACGAGCAGTACTTC. The chain combines TRBV19 with TRBJ2-7; possible D gene TRBD1, 6 bases. Germline V lookup: CDR1 LNHDA, CDR2 SQIVND (reference sequence). The CDR3 sequence is 14 residues long. The V and J ends lost 4 bases and 2 bases respectively, with 12 bases between them.

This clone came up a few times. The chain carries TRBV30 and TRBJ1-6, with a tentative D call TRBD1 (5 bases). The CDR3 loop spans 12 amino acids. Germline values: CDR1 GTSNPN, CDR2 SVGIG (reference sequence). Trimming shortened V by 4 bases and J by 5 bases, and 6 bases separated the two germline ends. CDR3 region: CAWTGNNSPLHF. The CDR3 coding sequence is TGTGCCTGGACAGGGAATAATTCACCCCTCCACTTT. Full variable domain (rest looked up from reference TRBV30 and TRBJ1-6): SQTIHQWPATLVQPVGSPLSLECTVEGTSNPNLYWYRQAAGRGLQLLFYSVGIGQISSEVPQNLSASRPQDRQFILSSKKLLLSDSGFYLCAWTGNNSPLHFGNGTRLTVT.

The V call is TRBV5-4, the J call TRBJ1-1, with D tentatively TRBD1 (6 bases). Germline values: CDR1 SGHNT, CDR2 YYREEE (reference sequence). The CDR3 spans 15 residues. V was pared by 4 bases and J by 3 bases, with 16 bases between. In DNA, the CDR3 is TGTGCCAGCAGCCAAGGGACAATGGGGGACACTGAAGCTTTCTTT. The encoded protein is CASSQGTMGDTEAFF. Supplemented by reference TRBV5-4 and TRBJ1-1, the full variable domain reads ETGVTQSPTHLIKTRGQQVTLRCSSQSGHNTVSWYQQALGQGPQFIFQYYREEENGRGNFPPRFSGLQFPNYSSELNVNALELDDSALYLCASSQGTMGDTEAFFGQGTRLTVV.

CDR3 region: CATSLGTSGYYNEQFF. CDR3 nucleotide sequence: TGTGCCACCAGCCTCGGGACTAGCGGGTATTACAATGAGCAGTTCTTC. The chain has TRBV15 and TRBJ2-1; 12 nucleotides line up with TRBD2. Trimming at V came to 5 bases and at J to 4 bases, leaving 6 bases not matched to a gene. The CDR3 is 16 residues long. CDR1 LNHNV and CDR2 YYDKDF come from the germline V gene (reference sequence).